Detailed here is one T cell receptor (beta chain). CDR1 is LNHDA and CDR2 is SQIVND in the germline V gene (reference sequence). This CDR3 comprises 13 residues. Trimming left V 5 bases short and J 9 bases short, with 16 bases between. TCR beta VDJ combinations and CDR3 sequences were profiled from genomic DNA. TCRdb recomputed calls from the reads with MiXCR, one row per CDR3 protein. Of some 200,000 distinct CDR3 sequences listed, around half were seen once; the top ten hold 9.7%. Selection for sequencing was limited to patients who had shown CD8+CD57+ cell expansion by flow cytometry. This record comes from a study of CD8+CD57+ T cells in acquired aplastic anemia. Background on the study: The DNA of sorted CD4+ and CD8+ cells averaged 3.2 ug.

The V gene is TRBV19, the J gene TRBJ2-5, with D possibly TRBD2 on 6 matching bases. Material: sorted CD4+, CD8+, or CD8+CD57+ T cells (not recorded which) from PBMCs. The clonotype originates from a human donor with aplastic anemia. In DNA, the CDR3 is TGTGCCAGTAGTGCCACCCAGACGGGGGCCCAGTACTTC. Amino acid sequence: CASSATQTGAQYF.